This T cell receptor beta chain was identified in a study of blood T cell repertoires in COVID-19. On the study more broadly: Samples of COVID-19 (acute and convalescent) were obtained from the United States, Italy and Spain.

Clinical history reported by participants formed the basis on which cohorts were assigned. Symptom resolution, clearance, or two negative PCRs marked the recovered donors of Cohort 3. Trimming removed 6 bases from V and 7 bases from J, with 18 bases in between. The CDR3 extends over 14 amino acids. Germline loops: CDR1 SNHLY, CDR2 FYNNEI. Authors' analysis steps: Amplifying reference gene primers gave estimates of nucleated cell counts. This table comes from immunoSEQ multiplex PCR, and its TCRdb copy is limited to in-frame clones, with some not included. V and J calls and clone size are as listed in that table; D and trimming were resolved from the DNA. The repertoire includes 300,000 to 350,000 clones, approximately 89% of them detected once, and about 8.4% sits in the top ten.

This receptor was identified in a woman between 25 and 40 years old who had recovered from COVID-19. The sample consisted of PBMCs or T cells enriched from blood (not recorded which). The chain carries TRBV2 and TRBJ2-5, with D maybe TRBD2 (5 bases). CDR3 loop: CASREQGLPPTQYF. CDR3 nucleotide sequence: TGTGCCAGCAGAGAACAAGGACTCCCACCGACCCAGTACTTC.